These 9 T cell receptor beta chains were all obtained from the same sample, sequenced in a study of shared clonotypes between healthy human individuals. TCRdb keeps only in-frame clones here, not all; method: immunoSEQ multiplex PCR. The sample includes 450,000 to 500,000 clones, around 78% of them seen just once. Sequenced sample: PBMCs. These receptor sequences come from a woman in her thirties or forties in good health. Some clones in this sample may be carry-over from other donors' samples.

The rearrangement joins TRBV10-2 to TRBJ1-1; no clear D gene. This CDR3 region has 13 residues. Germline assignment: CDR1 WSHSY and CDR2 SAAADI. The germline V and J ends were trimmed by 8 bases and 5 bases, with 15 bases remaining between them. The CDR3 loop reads CASGRADGTEAFF. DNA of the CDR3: TGCGCCAGCGGCCGGGCAGACGGGACTGAAGCTTTCTTT.

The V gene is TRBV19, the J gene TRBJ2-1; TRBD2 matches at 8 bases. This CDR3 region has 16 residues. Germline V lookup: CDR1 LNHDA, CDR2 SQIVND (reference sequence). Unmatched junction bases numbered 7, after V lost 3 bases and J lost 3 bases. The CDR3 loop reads CASSIPGGGGYNEQFF. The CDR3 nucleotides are TGTGCCAGTAGTATCCCGGGAGGGGGTGGCTACAATGAGCAGTTCTTC.

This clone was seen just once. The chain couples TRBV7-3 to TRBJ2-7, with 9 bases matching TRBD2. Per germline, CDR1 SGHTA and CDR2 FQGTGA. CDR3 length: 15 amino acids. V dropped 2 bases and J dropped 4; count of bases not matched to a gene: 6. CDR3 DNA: TGTGCCAGCAGCTTAGCCAGCGGGAGGATGTACGAGCAGTACTTC. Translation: CASSLASGRMYEQYF.

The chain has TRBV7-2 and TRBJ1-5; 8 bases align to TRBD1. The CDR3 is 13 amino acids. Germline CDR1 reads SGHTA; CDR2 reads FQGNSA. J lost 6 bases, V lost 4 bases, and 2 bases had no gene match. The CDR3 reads CASSWTGSQPQHF. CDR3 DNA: TGTGCCAGCAGCTGGACAGGGAGTCAGCCCCAGCATTTT.

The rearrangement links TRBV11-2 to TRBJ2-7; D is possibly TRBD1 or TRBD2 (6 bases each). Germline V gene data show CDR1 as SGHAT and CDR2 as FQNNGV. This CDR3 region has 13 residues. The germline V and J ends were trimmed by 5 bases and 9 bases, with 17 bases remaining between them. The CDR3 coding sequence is TGTGCCAGCAGCCTCGACTGGGGGCGGGGGCAGTACTTC. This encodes CASSLDWGRGQYF. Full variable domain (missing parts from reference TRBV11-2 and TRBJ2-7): EAGVAQSPRYKIIEKRQSVAFWCNPISGHATLYWYQQILGQGPKLLIQFQNNGVVDDSQLPKDRFSAERLKGVDSTLKIQPAKLEDSAVYLCASSLDWGRGQYFGPGTRLTVT.

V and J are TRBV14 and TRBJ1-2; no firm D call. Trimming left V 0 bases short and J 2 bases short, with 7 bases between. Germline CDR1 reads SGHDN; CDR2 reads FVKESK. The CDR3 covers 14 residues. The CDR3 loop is CASSQDWQNYGYTF. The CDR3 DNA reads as TGTGCCAGCAGCCAAGATTGGCAGAACTATGGCTACACCTTC.

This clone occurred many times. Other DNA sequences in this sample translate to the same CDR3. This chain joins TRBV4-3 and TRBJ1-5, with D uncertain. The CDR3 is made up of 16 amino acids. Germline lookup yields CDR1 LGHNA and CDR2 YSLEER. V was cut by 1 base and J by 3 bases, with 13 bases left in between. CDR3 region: CASSQGWNGVNQPQHF. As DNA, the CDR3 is TGCGCCAGCAGCCAAGGTTGGAACGGAGTCAATCAGCCCCAGCATTTT.

The CDR3 region has the DNA TGTGCCATCAGCCCAAGACAGGGGAACACAGATACGCAGTATTTT. Its protein is CAISPRQGNTDTQYF. The J gene is TRBJ2-3, the V gene TRBV10-3, with TRBD1 matching over 8 bases. Unmatched junction bases numbered 7, after V lost 6 bases and J lost 2 bases. Germline V gives CDR1 ENHRY, CDR2 SYGVKD. The CDR3 consists of 15 residues.

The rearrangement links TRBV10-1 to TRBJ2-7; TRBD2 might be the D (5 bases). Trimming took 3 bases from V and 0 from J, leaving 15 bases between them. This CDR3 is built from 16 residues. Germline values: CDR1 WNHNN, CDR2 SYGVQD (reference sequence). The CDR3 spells CASSENEASTSYEQYF. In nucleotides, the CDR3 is TGCGCCAGCAGTGAAAACGAGGCTAGCACCTCCTACGAGCAGTACTTC.